This T cell receptor beta chain derives from a study of regulatory T cells in long-lasting Graves disease. Study-level findings and limits: Newly diagnosed disease favored TRBV20-1 and TRBJ2-1 over persistent disease. Sampling was limited to peripheral blood rather than thyroid tissue.

Germline V gene data show CDR1 as SEHNR and CDR2 as FQNEAQ (reference sequence). V shed 1 base and J shed 0 bases, with 9 bases lying between them. The CDR3 is 15 amino acids. Through Arm-PCR of CDR3 regions and iRepertoire HTBI primers, TCR beta libraries were built. MiXCR, run by TCRdb on the multiplex PCR reads, gives a single entry per CDR3 protein. The repertoire has around 400,000 distinct CDR3 sequences, roughly a quarter of them found once; the top ten carry about a quarter. Stated time point: persistent/refractory GD, antithyroid drugs over 5 years with positive TRAb. PBMC-derived RNA was used for the TCR library. An endocrinology unit in Xi'an, China, supplied the patients. This clonotype occurred once. Its antigen is undetermined.

The TCR originated in a female donor with Graves disease. The chain combines TRBV7-9 with TRBJ1-2; no clear D gene. The specimen comprised peripheral blood mononuclear cells (PBMCs), sampled when the disease was refractory, from a patient treated with antithyroid drugs. The CDR3 nucleotides are TGTGCCAGCAGCTTAGATGGGTCTACTAACTATGGCTACACCTTC. Protein sequence: CASSLDGSTNYGYTF.